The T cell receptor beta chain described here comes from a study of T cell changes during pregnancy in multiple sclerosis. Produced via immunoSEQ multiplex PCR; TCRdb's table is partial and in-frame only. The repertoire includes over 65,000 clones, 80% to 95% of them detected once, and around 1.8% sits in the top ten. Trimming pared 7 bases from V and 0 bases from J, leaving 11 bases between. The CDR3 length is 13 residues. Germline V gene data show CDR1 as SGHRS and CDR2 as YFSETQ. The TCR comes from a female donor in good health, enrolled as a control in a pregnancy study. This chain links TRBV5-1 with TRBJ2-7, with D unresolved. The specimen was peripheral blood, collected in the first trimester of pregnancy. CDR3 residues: CASPGTISYEQYF. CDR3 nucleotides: TGCGCCAGCCCTGGAACTATCTCCTACGAGCAGTACTTC.